The rows below give T cell receptor beta chains drawn from one sample of a study of response to subunit inactivated influenza vaccine. TCRdb independently ran MiXCR on the RT-PCR reads; one entry per CDR3 protein. The sample consists of approximately 530,000 distinct CDR3 sequences, around 13% of them appearing once. The material was PBMCs from blood, obtained around seven weeks after vaccination. These receptors were obtained from a man aged 50 or older who received an inactivated influenza vaccine. CDR3s include the opening cysteine and the closing phenylalanine or tryptophan. Each record gives: V gene, J gene, CDR3 protein.

>TRBV28|TRBJ2-7
CASSPGLAVYEQYF
>TRBV11-3|TRBJ2-1
CASSLAGKWNEQFF
>TRBV7-6|TRBJ2-5
CASSLENSQETQYF
>TRBV4-1|TRBJ1-4
CASSQEGGLQLFF
>TRBV4-3|TRBJ2-2
CASSQEPRNTGELFF
>TRBV20-1|TRBJ2-1
CSAAWGSANEQFF
>TRBV7-2|TRBJ2-3
CASSLASASGRIDTQYF
>TRBV20-1|TRBJ2-3
CSASITGLAGGRTDTQYF
>TRBV7-9|TRBJ1-6
CASSYRELNSPLHF
>TRBV20-1|TRBJ2-3
CSAERAASTDTQYF
>TRBV12-5|TRBJ2-5
CASGFEEQETQYF
>TRBV6-5|TRBJ2-1
CASSYSRFAGNHEQFF
>TRBV10-3|TRBJ2-1
CAISFTGGSSYNEQFF
>TRBV9|TRBJ2-1
CASSVARASGSHEQFF
>TRBV29-1|TRBJ2-1
CISHGATNNEQFF
>TRBV25-1|TRBJ2-1
CASSVGLTEQFF
>TRBV14|TRBJ1-1
CASTVGQNTEAFF
>TRBV20-1|TRBJ2-1
CSARDLAGYNEQFF
>TRBV7-4|TRBJ2-5
CASSLSVTETQYF
>TRBV12-3/TRBV12-4|TRBJ2-4
CASSFGGAKNIQYF
>TRBV20-1|TRBJ1-1
CSAREVPPPWTEISEAFF
>TRBV20-1|TRBJ1-5
CSARDGGARNNQPQHF
>TRBV27|TRBJ1-3
CASSPDLSGNTIYF
>TRBV29-1|TRBJ2-5
CSAATGQGQETQYF
>TRBV20-1|TRBJ2-4
CSARTVGGQNIQYF
>TRBV6-2/TRBV6-3|TRBJ2-1
CASSSLIAGVSEQFF
>TRBV20-1|TRBJ1-5
CSARAPGTGRLSNQPQHF
>TRBV20-1|TRBJ2-3
CCASLAKGGPDTQYF
>TRBV11-2|TRBJ2-1
CASSLVVASGSQSYNEQFF